This TCR beta chain originates from a study of CD8 T cell repertoires and influenza (TCRdb year 2017). For context, the study as a whole: The cohort consisted of two middle-aged donors plus four healthy influenza A-immune young adults aged 18 to 29. The M1-restricted CD8 T cell repertoire of about six healthy donors was profiled by next-generation sequencing of both the TCRalpha and TCRbeta chains. The paper's findings and limits, for the study overall: The canonical 11-mer xRSx CDR3beta motif made up only about half of M1-specific TCRs, while a 10-mer xGxY motif contributed around 12%. In vitro expansion could skew the repertoire, but comparing 18 TRBV families before and after expansion showed no significant skewing. Sequence abundance could be biased by the use of cDNA templates through expression, reverse transcription or PCR, although unique clonotype numbers would not be affected. In every donor, the M1-specific TCRbeta repertoire was dominated by TRBV19, which accounted for about 57.1% to 89.5% of sequences. Each donor carried on average roughly 470 unique M1-specific TCRbeta clonotypes (range 150-975), suggesting earlier methods underestimated repertoire diversity.

This clone is described as large (0.1 to 1%). Base qualities were left out, and no much larger clone turns up one base away. The V and J ends are trimmed by 3 bases and 7 bases, leaving 10 bases between them. As encoded in the germline V gene (reference sequence), CDR1 is LNHDA while CDR2 is SQIVND. The CDR3 spans 13 residues, from the cysteine through the phenylalanine. Kept here is only the CDR3 DNA, which spans 39 bases and is read in frame from base 1. For roughly three weeks, CD8 T cells were restimulated once a week with irradiated TAP-deficient T2 cells pulsed with peptide (roughly 1 uM). Prior influenza exposure was inferred from donor age and from positive M1 tetramer staining, which was seen in every donor. Every 3 to 4 days, the cultures were fed with AIM-V medium supplemented with human serum, MLA-144 supernatant and recombinant IL-2. Peripheral blood mononuclear cells were obtained from fresh blood samples by Ficoll Paque Plus density separation. CD8 T cells were enriched from PBMCs by positive selection with human CD8 MicroBeads. M1 dextramer-positive CD8 T cells were FACS-sorted from the expanded cultures and lysed for RNA isolation.

The RNeasy Mini kit was used to extract total RNA, and the SuperScript VILO kit was used to synthesize cDNA from about 100-300 ng RNA. Multiplexed V- and J-gene primers, designed to reduce differential amplification bias, were used to amplify the CDR3 regions. The immunoSEQ platform was used for CDR3 amplification and for high-throughput sequencing of TCRalpha and TCRbeta. In the authors' own workflow: Analysis of the sequencing data, including V gene frequency, CDR3 length and V/J pairing, was performed with immunoSEQ Analyzer 2.0. Only productive rearrangements without stop codons were retained for repertoire analyses. Shannon and Simpson diversity indices were used to quantify clonotype diversity in each donor. IMGT conventions were followed for CDR3 definitions, and WebLogo sequence logos were used to visualize conserved CDR3 motifs. To limit the effect of sequence-frequency bias, gene-usage abundance was additionally recomputed from unique clonotype counts. This immuneACCESS table, as held by TCRdb, lists in-frame sequences with V and J called but not all clones. Of the missing ones, under half trace to an unresolved V gene in checked studies; the others have no known cause. From that table come the V and J calls and clone size; the DNA was used to work out D and trimming. The sample table shows roughly 310 clones, and 25% to 35% are seen once. The ten largest clones take up about 45% of the sample.

Sequenced: M1 dextramer-binding CD8+ T cells from cultured PBMCs. The cell subset or site label corresponds to: CD8 T cells sorted as dextramer-positive for the influenza matrix M1 58-66 peptide. The chain couples TRBV19 to TRBJ2-1; a confident D gene designation cannot be given. This sequence originates from a person between 18 and 30 years old in good health. The CDR3 amino acid sequence is: CASSIYSRNEQFF. In nucleotide form, the sequence is TGTGCCAGTAGTATCTATTCGAGAAATGAGCAGTTCTTC.